The T cell receptor (beta chain) described here comes from a study of identifying expanded T cells in peripheral blood. Study observations and caveats: Technical replicates showed roughly 1.2 changed clones; approximately 2 weeks 15 to 20; four weeks 19. Variance in clone template counts between roughly 2-week samples significantly increased with total template count across all healthy donors.

Details on this clone: The antigen remains unidentified.

Germline CDR1 and CDR2: MNHEY and SVGAGI. Trimming removed 7 bases from V and 4 bases from J; junction bases left unmatched: 0. This CDR3 contains 12 residues. Using immunoSEQ multiplex PCR, the repertoire was profiled, and TCRdb retains in-frame clones only, with some absent. This sample has 58,000 or so clones, with around 81% found just once. No infections or other immune events were documented during collection. The TCR originated in a person aged 18 to 75 in good health. Material: blood. The chain uses TRBV6-5 and TRBJ2-2; TRBD2 agrees at 7 bases. The chain's CDR3 is CASTSGTGELFF. The CDR3 nucleotides are TGTGCCAGCACTAGCGGCACCGGGGAGCTGTTTTTT.